Below are 31 T cell receptor beta chains sequenced from a single sample in a study of T-cell memory formation after mild COVID-19. TCRdb fed the 5' RACE reads into MiXCR, producing one record per CDR3 protein. There are approximately 260,000 distinct CDR3 sequences in the sample; about 15% occur only once, and approximately 3.4% lies in the top ten. The sequencing input was PBMCs or a T cell subset sorted from them (not recorded which). All receptors derive from a young man who had mild COVID-19 (a few samples of this study predate the infection). Cell type and time point are not known.

The chain links TRBV4-1 to TRBJ2-1; 9 bases line up with TRBD1. The CDR3 sequence is 13 residues long. V lost 4 bases, J lost 15 bases, and 10 bases stayed unmatched. Germline CDR1 and CDR2: MGHRA and YSYEKL. The chain's CDR3 is CASSRGGQGNPFF. CDR3 in DNA: TGCGCCAGCAGCCGCGGAGGACAGGGGAACCCGTTCTTC.

The CDR3, as DNA: TGTGCCAGCAGCTTGAGGGCGAGTGGCTACACCTTC. It is translated as CASSLRASGYTF. The rearrangement uses TRBV7-2 and TRBJ1-2; D ambiguous. Germline V lookup: CDR1 SGHTA, CDR2 FQGNSA. V was trimmed by 3 bases and J by 7 bases, leaving 9 bases between them. The CDR3 is 12 amino acids.

The chain uses TRBV24-1 and TRBJ1-5; 10 bases are a match to TRBD1. This CDR3 region has 13 residues. CDR1 is KGHDR, CDR2 SFDVKD, per germline. Losses at the gene ends were 9 bases for V and 4 bases for J; bases not matched to a gene: 2. CDR3 DNA sequence: TGTGCCACCGGACAGGGGGAAAATCAGCCCCAGCATTTT. Its protein is CATGQGENQPQHF.

The chain is built from TRBV20-1 and TRBJ2-3, with D maybe TRBD2 (7 bases). CDR3 length: 13 amino acids. Trimming stripped 3 bases from V and 5 bases from J, with 12 bases between. The germline gives CDR1 DFQATT, CDR2 SNEGSKA (reference sequence). CDR3 coding DNA: TGCAGTGCTAGTTCGGGGGGCGTAGATACGCAGTATTTT. Its translation: CSASSGGVDTQYF.

For this clonotype: At one boundary the junction diverges from the germline segment, which might be a read error. The rearrangement links TRBV27 to TRBJ2-5; TRBD2 agrees at 7 bases. CDR1 and CDR2 from the germline V gene are MNHEY and SMNVEV (reference sequence). The CDR3 has 12 residues. CDR3 sequence reads: CASRRGIRDLFF. In nucleotides, the CDR3 is TGTGCCAGCAGGCGGGGGATCCGGGACCTCTTCTTC.

Turning to this clonotype: Lacking the conserved final phenylalanine or tryptophan, this CDR3 likely reflects a read error. The chain uses TRBV7-3 and TRBJ2-1, with TRBD2 as a possible D gene (6 bases). The V end was cut by 5 bases, the J end by 8 bases, with 13 bases between. The CDR3 runs 13 residues. Per germline, CDR1 SGHTA and CDR2 FQGTGA. Here the CDR3 reads CASSPTLAHEQFL. CDR3 DNA: TGTGCCAGCAGCCCGACACTAGCCCATGAGCAGTTCTTA.

This clonotype was counted many times. The chain has TRBV7-2 and TRBJ1-6; D uncertain. The CDR3 contains 14 residues. V lost 4 bases and J lost 8, with 12 bases in between. CDR1 and CDR2 (germline): SGHTA, FQGNSA. This CDR3 is CASSSQAGDSPLHF. The CDR3 nucleotides read TGTGCCAGCAGCTCCCAGGCCGGGGATTCACCCCTCCACTTT. The full variable domain, with the rest looked up from reference TRBV7-2 and TRBJ1-6, is GAGVSQSPSNKVTEKGKDVELRCDPISGHTALYWYRQSLGQGLEFLIYFQGNSAPDKSGLPSDRFSAERTGGSVSTLTIQRTQQEDSAVYLCASSSQAGDSPLHFGNGTRLTVT.

This clonotype has just a few counts. J is TRBJ2-5 and V is TRBV2; tentatively, D is TRBD2 (5 bases). This CDR3 has 12 residues. Between the trimmed V and J ends, which lost 8 bases and 4 bases, there was a span of 11 bases. Germline CDR1 and CDR2: SNHLY and FYNNEI. The CDR3 nucleotides read TGTGCCAGCCTACTAGTACGAGAGACCCAGTACTTC. Amino acids: CASLLVRETQYF.

This clonotype was observed a few times. V gene TRBV10-3 combines with J gene TRBJ2-5, with 7 bases aligning to TRBD1. Germline CDR1 ENHRY, CDR2 SYGVKD. This CDR3 is 15 amino acids long. Trimming took 5 bases from V and 5 from J; bases not matched to a gene: 11. DNA of the CDR3: TGTGCCATCAGTTCTCAGACAGGGACGTGGGAGACCCAGTACTTC. This gives the protein CAISSQTGTWETQYF.

This clonotype has only a few counts. The V gene is TRBV5-1, the J gene TRBJ2-3; 8 bases are shared with TRBD1. Germline loops: CDR1 SGHRS, CDR2 YFSETQ. This CDR3 comprises 16 residues. The V gene end was trimmed by 0 bases and the J gene end by 4 bases; junction bases not matched to a gene: 7. DNA for the CDR3: TGCGCCAGCAGCTTGGCGGACAGGGTCGGCCCAGATACGCAGTATTTT. The encoded protein is CASSLADRVGPDTQYF.

The rearrangement links TRBV7-2 to TRBJ1-5, with 7 bases matching TRBD1. Unmatched junction bases numbered 8, after V lost 5 bases and J lost 4 bases. Germline V gene data show CDR1 as SGHTA and CDR2 as FQGNSA. The CDR3 has 15 amino acids. The CDR3 nucleotides are TGTGCCAGCAGCCCAAAGGGGGACAGAAATCAGCCCCAGCATTTT. It encodes CASSPKGDRNQPQHF.

The chain joins TRBV6-2 or TRBV6-3 to TRBJ1-1; maybe TRBD1 (5 bases). This CDR3 has 15 amino acids. Trimming took 5 bases from V and 11 from J, leaving 24 bases between them. Germline CDR1 is MNHEY and CDR2 is SVGEGT. Here the CDR3 reads CASSQWGGDSREAFF. Written as DNA, the CDR3 is TGTGCCAGCAGTCAGTGGGGTGGTGACAGCCGGGAGGCTTTCTTT.

This clonotype occurred many times. V usage is TRBV7-3 and J usage is TRBJ1-1; no firm D call. The CDR3 runs 15 residues. V was clipped by 5 bases and J by 4 bases, with 17 bases between them. Germline V gives CDR1 SGHTA, CDR2 FQGTGA. The CDR3: CASSNSGLSPTEAFF. For the CDR3, the DNA is TGTGCCAGCAGCAACTCTGGGTTAAGCCCCACTGAAGCTTTCTTT. The variable domain in full, completed from reference TRBV7-3 and TRBJ1-1, reads GAGVSQTPSNKVTEKGKYVELRCDPISGHTALYWYRQSLGQGPEFLIYFQGTGAADDSGLPNDRFFAVRPEGSVSTLKIQRTERGDSAVYLCASSNSGLSPTEAFFGQGTRLTVV.

This chain links TRBV5-1 with TRBJ2-3; no firm D call. V gave up 5 bases and J gave up 3 bases, with 7 bases separating them. The CDR3 is made up of 12 amino acids. The V gene's germline CDR1 is SGHRS and CDR2 YFSETQ. The DNA of the CDR3 is TGCGCCAGCAGGGGGATTACAGATACGCAGTATTTT. Protein: CASRGITDTQYF. Full variable domain (rest looked up from reference TRBV5-1 and TRBJ2-3): KAGVTQTPRYLIKTRGQQVTLSCSPISGHRSVSWYQQTPGQGLQFLFEYFSETQRNKGNFPGRFSGRQFSNSRSEMNVSTLELGDSALYLCASRGITDTQYFGPGTRLTVL.

This clonotype appeared a few times. V gene TRBV20-1 combines with J gene TRBJ2-5; 13 positions match TRBD2. The CDR3 is 16 residues long. Germline V gene data show CDR1 as DFQATT and CDR2 as SNEGSKA (reference sequence). V shed 5 bases and J 4 bases; nucleotides not matched to a gene: 10. CDR3 bases: TGCAGTGCTCCCCCACTAGCGGGGGGGCGTAGAGAGACCCAGTACTTC. This encodes CSAPPLAGGRRETQYF.

The V call is TRBV10-3, the J call TRBJ1-6; D remains ambiguous. The germline gives CDR1 ENHRY, CDR2 SYGVKD. The CDR3 runs 14 residues. Trimming took off 9 bases at V and 8 bases at J, with 17 bases between the two ends. CDR3 protein: CAIHGRVGDSPLHF. In nucleotides, the CDR3 is TGTGCCATACATGGAAGGGTCGGAGATTCACCCCTCCACTTT.

The CDR3 loop reads CASSSASTGRNSPLHF. The DNA for the CDR3 is TGTGCCAGCAGCTCAGCCTCGACAGGGCGTAATTCACCCCTCCACTTT. This rearrangement joins TRBV11-2 to TRBJ1-6; 7 bases map to TRBD1. The CDR3 covers 16 residues. With V trimmed by 4 bases and J by 6 bases, 9 bases remained unmatched. Per the germline V gene, CDR1 is SGHAT and CDR2 is FQNNGV. The entire variable domain, with the rest obtained from reference TRBV11-2 and TRBJ1-6, is as follows: EAGVAQSPRYKIIEKRQSVAFWCNPISGHATLYWYQQILGQGPKLLIQFQNNGVVDDSQLPKDRFSAERLKGVDSTLKIQPAKLEDSAVYLCASSSASTGRNSPLHFGNGTRLTVT.

This clonotype was counted only a few times. The genes are TRBV7-3 and TRBJ2-3; TRBD1 matches 9 bases. CDR1 is SGHTA, CDR2 FQGTGA, per germline. The CDR3 is 18 residues long. Trimming removed 2 bases from V and 1 base from J; junction bases left unmatched: 10. The CDR3 bases are TGTGCCAGCAGCTTACGCCCTCCGGGACAGGGCCGCACAGATACGCAGTATTTT. Amino acids: CASSLRPPGQGRTDTQYF.

The chain recombines TRBV24-1 with TRBJ2-3; 7 nucleotides match TRBD1. Germline CDR1 reads KGHDR; CDR2 reads SFDVKD. CDR3 size: 14 residues. The junction had 6 bases not matched to a gene; V was cut back by 7 bases and J by 3 bases. The CDR3 DNA sequence: TGTGCCACCAGCGGACAGGTCGAGACAGATACGCAGTATTTT. Amino acids: CATSGQVETDTQYF.

This clonotype appeared a few times. The chain joins TRBV6-5 to TRBJ1-1; possibly TRBD1 for D (5 bases). The V gene lost 4 bases and the J gene lost 1 base, with 19 bases spanning the gap. The germline V gene has CDR1 MNHEY and CDR2 SVGAGI. The CDR3 is 17 amino acids. In DNA, the CDR3 is TGTGCCAGCAGTTCACGGGACGTTGTTAATAGGAACACTGAAGCTTTCTTT. It specifies CASSSRDVVNRNTEAFF.

The rearrangement links TRBV6-5 to TRBJ1-2; D is possibly TRBD1 (5 bases). Germline CDR1 and CDR2: MNHEY and SVGAGI. Trimming took off 7 bases at V and 4 bases at J, with 13 bases between the two ends. This CDR3 spans 13 amino acids. In nucleotides, the CDR3 is TGTGCCAGCATTGGGACCGCTCCCTATGGCTACACCTTC. This gives the protein CASIGTAPYGYTF.

This clonotype was detected ten times or more. The chain uses TRBV7-2 and TRBJ2-1, with D possibly matching TRBD2 (6 bases). Germline lookup yields CDR1 SGHTA and CDR2 FQGNSA. CDR3 length equals 14 residues. V gave up 3 bases and J gave up 4 bases, with 10 bases separating them. The CDR3 DNA sequence: TGTGCCAGCAGCTTGGATCGGGGGTACAATGAGCAGTTCTTC. Translating it yields CASSLDRGYNEQFF.

This rearrangement joins TRBV20-1 to TRBJ2-3, with 10 bases aligning to TRBD1. This CDR3 region has 16 residues. In germline, CDR1 is DFQATT, CDR2 SNEGSKA (reference sequence). J lost 4 bases, V lost 2 bases, and 9 bases had no gene match. CDR3 region: CSARRTDRGPPDTQYF. CDR3 DNA sequence: TGCAGTGCTAGAAGAACCGACAGGGGGCCTCCAGATACGCAGTATTTT.

This clonotype was counted a few times. This rearrangement joins TRBV7-7 to TRBJ2-3, with 9 bases aligning to TRBD2. The germline V gene encodes CDR1 SSHAT and CDR2 FNYEAQ (reference sequence). Trimming cost V 5 bases and J 3 bases; bases outside gene matches: 12. CDR3 length: 17 amino acids. DNA of the CDR3: TGTGCCAGCAGCCCCAGAACCGGGACTAGCAAGACAGATACGCAGTATTTT. Translating gives CASSPRTGTSKTDTQYF.

This chain connects TRBV19 to TRBJ2-7; no definite D call. This CDR3 has 14 amino acids. V was clipped by 2 bases and J by 2 bases, with 10 bases between them. The germline V gene has CDR1 LNHDA and CDR2 SQIVND (reference sequence). DNA of the CDR3: TGTGCCAGTAGTATAAAAGCCCCCGCCTACGAGCAGTACTTC. Its protein is CASSIKAPAYEQYF. Looking up the rest from reference TRBV19 and TRBJ2-7 gives the full variable domain: DGGITQSPKYLFRKEGQNVTLSCEQNLNHDAMYWYRQDPGQGLRLIYYSQIVNDFQKGDIAEGYSVSREKKESFPLTVTSAQKNPTAFYLCASSIKAPAYEQYFGPGTRLTVT.

This clonotype came up a few times. V gene TRBV28 combines with J gene TRBJ2-7; 7 nucleotides align to TRBD1. Per the germline V gene, CDR1 is MDHEN and CDR2 is SYDVKM. The CDR3 runs 13 residues. Losses at the gene ends were 7 bases for V and 5 bases for J; bases not matched to a gene: 8. The CDR3 region is CASTSDRVHEQYV. The CDR3 DNA reads as TGTGCCAGCACCAGCGACAGGGTCCACGAGCAGTACGTC.

This clonotype was detected a few times. The chain carries TRBV7-2 and TRBJ1-1; D is undetermined. V was shortened by 1 base and J by 6 bases, with 12 bases between the two germline ends. CDR3 length: 14 residues. Germline-derived CDR1 and CDR2 are SGHTA and FQGNSA. The CDR3 nucleotides are TGTGCCAGCAGCTTAGTCTCTGCCAGTGCTGAAGCTTTCTTT. Translated: CASSLVSASAEAFF. The full variable domain, completed using reference TRBV7-2 and TRBJ1-1, is GAGVSQSPSNKVTEKGKDVELRCDPISGHTALYWYRQSLGQGLEFLIYFQGNSAPDKSGLPSDRFSAERTGGSVSTLTIQRTQQEDSAVYLCASSLVSASAEAFFGQGTRLTVV.

The chain combines TRBV7-2 with TRBJ2-6; 7 bases are a match to TRBD1. The V segment lost 1 base and the J segment 2 bases; nucleotides outside the gene matches: 2. The germline V gene encodes CDR1 SGHTA and CDR2 FQGNSA. CDR3 size: 16 residues. CDR3 nucleotides: TGTGCCAGCAGCTTAGGGACAGGTGCTGGGGCCAACGTCCTGACTTTC. Translation gives CASSLGTGAGANVLTF. Combining the CDR3 with reference TRBV7-2 and TRBJ2-6 gives the whole variable domain GAGVSQSPSNKVTEKGKDVELRCDPISGHTALYWYRQSLGQGLEFLIYFQGNSAPDKSGLPSDRFSAERTGGSVSTLTIQRTQQEDSAVYLCASSLGTGAGANVLTFGAGSRLTVL.

This clonotype was seen a handful of times. The gene calls are TRBV28 and TRBJ2-1; maybe TRBD1 (5 bases). Germline V gives CDR1 MDHEN, CDR2 SYDVKM. The CDR3 is made up of 16 amino acids. Trimming pared 5 bases from V and 7 bases from J, leaving 21 bases between. CDR3: CASSRGGGKGLNEQFF. Written as DNA, the CDR3 is TGTGCCAGCAGTAGGGGCGGCGGCAAAGGTCTGAATGAGCAGTTCTTC.

This clonotype was picked up a small number of times. The chain employs TRBV7-9 and TRBJ1-5; D gene uncertain. The germline gives CDR1 SEHNR, CDR2 FQNEAQ (reference sequence). V shed 6 bases and J shed 4 bases, with 7 bases lying between them. The CDR3 is made up of 12 amino acids. This CDR3 is CASSTENQPQHF. DNA of the CDR3: TGTGCCAGCAGTACTGAGAATCAGCCCCAGCATTTT.

This chain links TRBV7-3 with TRBJ1-2; D is undetermined. V was clipped by 0 bases and J by 4 bases, with 12 bases between them. The CDR3 consists of 15 residues. Germline CDR1 reads SGHTA; CDR2 reads FQGTGA. The CDR3 region is CASSLTARDFYGYTF. CDR3 nucleotides: TGTGCCAGCAGCTTAACGGCCCGGGATTTCTATGGCTACACCTTC.